Below, 12 T cell receptor beta chains from the same sample are listed, as sequenced in a study of metastatic and nonmetastatic thyroid tumors. Thyroid surgery took place with no prior treatment in any patient. TCRdb re-called clones via MiXCR from the PCR reads. The sample carries about 59,000 clones, around 15% recorded once. Sequencing used blood. These receptors were obtained from a male donor with papillary thyroid cancer or a benign thyroid nodule (not recorded which). Some clones in this sample may be carry-over from other donors' samples.

As for this clone: With a much larger clone just one base away, this may be a read error. Within the sample, other DNA sequences also encode this same CDR3. This chain connects TRBV9 to TRBJ2-3; D not resolved. The ends were cut back, 6 bases at V and 2 bases at J, with 13 bases in the middle. Germline V gene data show CDR1 as SGDLS and CDR2 as YYNGEE. This CDR3 has 14 amino acids. The CDR3 region has the DNA TGTGCCAGCAACTCTCTATCACCCACAGATACGCAGTATTTT. Amino acids: CASNSLSPTDTQYF.

About this clone itself: One junction end does not reproduce the germline sequence, and a read error may be involved. V is TRBV20-1 and J is TRBJ2-7; 8 positions agree with TRBD2. Germline V gene sequence: CDR1 DFQATT, CDR2 SNEGSKA (reference sequence). This CDR3 contains 19 residues. This CDR3 is CSAIKPGLAGAILTYDQYF. The CDR3 DNA is TGCAGTGCCATTAAACCGGGTCTAGCGGGTGCCATACTAACCTACGATCAGTACTTC.

The CDR3 coding sequence is TGTGCCAGCAGCGCCTTCGGACTAGCGGTATTGGTGCATACGCAGTATTTT. Encoded protein: CASSAFGLAVLVHTQYF. The V call is TRBV9, the J call TRBJ2-3; 10 bases fit TRBD2. The CDR3 covers 17 residues. Germline CDR1 and CDR2: SGDLS and YYNGEE. With 3 bases clipped from V and 7 bases from J, the junction kept 14 bases outside the gene matches.

V and J are TRBV20-1 and TRBJ2-7; D is possibly TRBD2 (6 bases). V was clipped by 6 bases and J by 0 bases, with 15 bases between them. The germline V gene has CDR1 DFQATT and CDR2 SNEGSKA (reference sequence). This CDR3 is built from 14 residues. CDR3 DNA: TGCAGTGCCGGGGGTCTACCGGTCTCCTACGAGCAGTACTTC. Protein: CSAGGLPVSYEQYF.

This clone was observed many times. This chain uses TRBV4-3 with TRBJ1-1; no definite D call. Germline V gene sequence: CDR1 LGHNA, CDR2 YSLEER. V lost 1 base to trimming and J lost 1 base, with 19 bases between them. This CDR3 has 18 amino acids. This CDR3 is CASSQGRQVGLTNTEAFF. The CDR3 nucleotides are TGCGCCAGCAGCCAAGGGCGGCAGGTTGGTCTCACGAACACTGAAGCTTTCTTT.

A few counts support this clone. The rearrangement links TRBV6-1 to TRBJ1-1; D gene uncertain. The CDR3 is 11 amino acids. Germline V gene lookup returns CDR1 MNHNS and CDR2 SASEGT. V shed 8 bases and J shed 3 bases, with 7 bases lying between them. The CDR3 loop is CASYRDTEAFF. CDR3 nucleotide sequence: TGTGCCAGCTACCGAGACACTGAAGCTTTCTTT.

This clone was detected only a few times. The rearrangement joins TRBV19 to TRBJ1-4; D might be TRBD1 (5 bases). Germline CDR1 is LNHDA and CDR2 is SQIVND (reference sequence). This CDR3 region has 13 residues. V lost 3 bases to trimming and J lost 5 bases, with 7 bases between them. CDR3 sequence: CASSMRQNEKLFF. In nucleotides, the CDR3 is TGTGCCAGTAGTATGAGACAGAATGAAAAACTGTTTTTT.

As to this clone: The junction shows a germline mismatch at one end, possibly a read error. The chain uses TRBV6-7 and TRBJ1-4, with D unclear. TRBV6-7 is recorded as an ORF, its role being uncertain. The CDR3 runs 16 residues. Here the CDR3 reads CASSYDRFQMSEKLFF. CDR3 sequence (DNA): TGTGCCAGCAGTTACGATAGATTCCAGATGAGCGAAAAACTTTTTTTT.

The genes are TRBV27 and TRBJ1-6; the D is unclear. Germline V gene data show CDR1 as MNHEY and CDR2 as SMNVEV (reference sequence). The CDR3 contains 15 residues. V was cut by 9 bases and J by 3 bases, with 15 bases left in between. The CDR3 is CARDGLGGYNSPLHF. In DNA, the CDR3 is TGTGCCAGAGACGGGCTTGGTGGCTATAATTCACCCCTCCACTTT.

Ten or more counts support this clone. This chain joins TRBV7-9 and TRBJ2-7; no definite D call. The CDR3 length is 12 residues. Trimming stripped 9 bases from V and 6 bases from J, with 15 bases between. Germline assignment: CDR1 SEHNR and CDR2 FQNEAQ (reference sequence). CDR3 in amino acids: CARAPSSIEQYV. CDR3 sequence (DNA): TGTGCCAGGGCCCCTTCCAGTATCGAGCAGTACGTC.

This clone was seen ten or more times. This chain joins TRBV5-1 and TRBJ2-7; TRBD2 matches at 9 bases. Germline V gives CDR1 SGHRS, CDR2 YFSETQ. Trimming cost V 1 base and J 0 bases; bases outside gene matches: 2. The CDR3 spans 15 residues. Here the CDR3 reads CASSLQRGASYEQYF. The DNA of the CDR3 is TGCGCCAGCAGCTTGCAGCGGGGGGCCTCCTACGAGCAGTACTTC.

This clone was counted between two and nine times. The V and J genes are TRBV12-3 or TRBV12-4 and TRBJ1-5; the D gene is possibly TRBD1 (6 bases). The CDR3 sequence is 15 residues long. The ends were cut back, 9 bases at V and 6 bases at J, with 21 bases in the middle. The CDR3 region has the DNA TGTGCCAGTAGGGGCGGGGGACATTCAGTTCAGCCCCAGCATTTT. This codes for CASRGGGHSVQPQHF.